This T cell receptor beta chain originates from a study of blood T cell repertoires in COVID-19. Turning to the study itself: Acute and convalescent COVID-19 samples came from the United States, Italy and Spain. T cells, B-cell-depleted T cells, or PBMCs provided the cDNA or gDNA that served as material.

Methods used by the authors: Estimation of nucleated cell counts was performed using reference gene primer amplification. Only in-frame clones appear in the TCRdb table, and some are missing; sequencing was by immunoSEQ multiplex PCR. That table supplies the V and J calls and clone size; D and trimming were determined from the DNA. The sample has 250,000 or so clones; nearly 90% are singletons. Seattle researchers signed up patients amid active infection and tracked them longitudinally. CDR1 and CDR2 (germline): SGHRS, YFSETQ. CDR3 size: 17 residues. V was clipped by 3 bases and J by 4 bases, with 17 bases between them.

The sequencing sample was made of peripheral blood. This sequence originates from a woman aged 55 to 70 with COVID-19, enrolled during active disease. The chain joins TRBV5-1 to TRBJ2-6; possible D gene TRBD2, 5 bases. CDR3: CASSSGSRRLGANVLTF. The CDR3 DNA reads TGCGCCAGCAGCTCGGGAAGTCGGAGGTTAGGGGCCAACGTCCTGACTTTC.